This record looks at one TCR beta chain sequence and its context. The junction departs from the called germline gene at one end, perhaps through a read error. The CDR3 covers 14 residues. Germline CDR1 reads SNHLY; CDR2 reads FYNNEI. These data come from a study of blood T cells in healthy people across ages. PCR was performed a second time for 7 to 11 cycles using a sample-barcoded 5' primer and a J-beta primer mix. TCRdb redid the calling of the 5' RACE reads with MiXCR, one entry per CDR3 protein. Among under 2,000,000 distinct CDR3 sequences listed, 49% were seen once. Sequencing was carried out using blood. This sequence originates from a woman aged 40 to 50 in good health. The chain links TRBV2 to TRBJ2-7; the D gene is possibly TRBD2 (6 bases). The CDR3: CASSERGDSYEQYF. The CDR3 nucleotides read TGTGCCAGTAGTGAACGCGGGGACTCCTACGAGCAGTACTTC.